A selection of T cell receptor beta chains follows, all from one sample in a study of cytomegalovirus exposure and HLA in healthy donors. Generated by immunoSEQ multiplex PCR, the TCRdb table keeps only in-frame clones and is missing some. In the table there are about 160,000 clones, 78% of which are singletons. Input material: PBMCs. The receptor set was obtained from a woman aged 40 to 50 in good health and CMV-seronegative. Each CDR3 is given with its conserved first and last residue. The D gene is left open where the match is weak. Clone size is given for some rows only: seen once, a few or many times, or a class if the clone is expanded.

NA | NA | TRBJ2-7 | TRBV21-1 | CASSKGQAPYEQYF | TGTGCCAGCAGCAAGGGACAGGCTCCCTACGAGCAGTACTTC
NA | NA | TRBJ2-3 | TRBV5-1 | CASSEGTVTSTDTQYF | TGCGCCAGCAGCGAGGGGACTGTCACTAGCACAGATACGCAGTATTTT
TRBD2 | NA | TRBJ2-1 | TRBV4-1 | CASSQGLAGVYEQFF | TGCGCCAGCAGCCAAGGGCTAGCGGGGGTATATGAGCAGTTCTTC
TRBD2 | NA | TRBJ2-5 | TRBV4-2 | CASSQGSGGQETQYF | TGTGCCAGCAGCCAGGGTAGCGGGGGGCAGGAGACCCAGTACTTC
TRBD1 | NA | TRBJ1-2 | TRBV7-9 | CASSFRQGVGYTF | TGTGCCAGCAGCTTTAGACAGGGGGTAGGCTACACCTTC
TRBD2 | NA | TRBJ2-1 | TRBV5-1 | CATRPSGGPPAYNEQFF | TGCGCCACCCGGCCTAGCGGGGGACCCCCAGCCTACAATGAGCAGTTCTTC
NA | NA | TRBJ2-5 | TRBV28 | CASSLSRAQETQYF | TGTGCCAGCAGCCTCTCCAGGGCACAAGAGACCCAGTACTTC
TRBD1 | NA | TRBJ2-7 | TRBV28 | CASSLGQGAGEQYF | TGTGCCAGCAGTTTGGGACAGGGGGCGGGGGAGCAGTACTTC
NA | few | TRBJ1-1 | TRBV10-3 | CAISERGVEAFF | TGTGCCATCAGTGAACGGGGAGTTGAAGCTTTCTTT
NA | NA | TRBJ2-1 | TRBV5-4 | CASSLSPQGESEQFF | TGTGCCAGCAGCTTGAGTCCGCAGGGTGAGTCTGAGCAGTTCTTC
TRBD1 | few | TRBJ2-3 | TRBV6-5 | CASSNRDSIIDTQYF | TGTGCCAGCAGCAACCGGGACAGTATAATAGATACGCAGTATTTT
NA | NA | TRBJ1-3 | TRBV5-1 | CASSLDSTFSGNTIYF | TGCGCCAGCAGCTTGGACAGCACATTCTCTGGAAACACCATATATTTT
TRBD1 | NA | TRBJ1-2 | TRBV5-4 | CASSLSQGAGYGYTF | TGTGCCAGCAGCTTGTCCCAGGGGGCGGGCTATGGCTACACCTTC
TRBD1 | NA | TRBJ1-2 | TRBV7-9 | CASSFPGQGHGYTF | TGTGCCAGCAGCTTCCCCGGACAGGGCCATGGCTACACCTTC
NA | NA | TRBJ2-2 | TRBV5-4 | CASSPYTGELFF | TGTGCCAGCAGCCCATACACCGGGGAGCTGTTTTTT
TRBD1 | NA | TRBJ1-5 | TRBV29-1 | CSVVQGARNQPQHF | TGCAGCGTTGTGCAGGGGGCGAGGAATCAGCCCCAGCATTTT
NA | NA | TRBJ1-6 | TRBV4-1 | CASSQVVGQTPLHF | TGCGCCAGCAGCCAAGTGGTCGGACAGACACCCCTCCACTTT
NA | NA | TRBJ2-7 | TRBV6-6 | CASSYYSSYEQYF | TGTGCCAGCAGTTACTATAGTAGCTACGAGCAGTACTTC
TRBD1 | few | TRBJ1-1 | TRBV10-3 | CAISPRQGAENTEAFF | TGTGCCATCAGTCCACGTCAGGGGGCAGAGAACACTGAAGCTTTCTTT
NA | NA | TRBJ1-1 | TRBV5-1 | CASSFGGVGAEAFF | TGCGCCAGCAGCTTCGGGGGGGTTGGGGCTGAAGCTTTCTTT
TRBD2 | NA | TRBJ2-7 | TRBV7-9 | CASSSPGRGEGSPYEQYF | TGTGCCAGCAGCTCCCCGGGGCGAGGGGAGGGGTCTCCCTACGAGCAGTACTTC
TRBD1 | NA | TRBJ2-7 | TRBV18 | CASSPPGTGFNEQYF | TGTGCCAGCTCACCGCCCGGGACAGGGTTCAACGAGCAGTACTTC
TRBD1 | NA | TRBJ1-1 | TRBV5-1 | CASSLSGTGILHTEAFF | TGCGCCAGCAGCTTATCCGGGACAGGGATCTTGCACACTGAAGCTTTCTTT
TRBD2 | NA | TRBJ2-7 | TRBV5-1 | CASSPSGGEYEQYF | TGCGCCAGCAGCCCTTCGGGAGGGGAATACGAGCAGTACTTC
TRBD1 | NA | TRBJ1-2 | TRBV28 | CASSLVGDRGRNGYTF | TGTGCCAGCAGTTTGGTGGGGGACAGGGGAAGGAATGGCTACACCTTC
NA | NA | TRBJ1-5 | TRBV2 | CASSPGGLGNQPQHF | TGTGCCAGCAGTCCCGGTGGTCTGGGCAATCAGCCCCAGCATTTT
TRBD1 | NA | TRBJ1-1 | TRBV28 | CASGLTGVNTEAFF | TGTGCCAGCGGCCTGACAGGGGTGAACACTGAAGCTTTCTTT
NA | NA | TRBJ2-7 | TRBV6-5 | CASRSRGKYEQYF | TGTGCCAGCAGAAGCCGGGGGAAATACGAGCAGTACTTC
NA | NA | TRBJ1-5 | TRBV7-8 | CASSPREGNQPQHF | TGTGCCAGCAGCCCGAGGGAGGGAAATCAGCCCCAGCATTTT
TRBD1 | few | TRBJ2-3 | TRBV6-5 | CASSYTGTGSADTQYF | TGTGCCAGCAGTTACACCGGGACAGGGTCCGCAGATACGCAGTATTTT
NA | NA | TRBJ2-6 | TRBV5-4 | CASSRGYSGANVLTF | TGTGCCAGCAGCCGCGGTTACTCTGGGGCCAACGTCCTGACTTTC
TRBD1 | NA | TRBJ2-7 | TRBV25-1 | CASSEYRTGGFDEQYF | TGTGCCAGCAGTGAATATAGAACAGGGGGCTTCGACGAGCAGTACTTC
TRBD1 | NA | TRBJ2-2 | TRBV29-1 | CSAETTGAGELFF | TGCAGCGCAGAGACTACAGGGGCCGGGGAGCTGTTTTTT
NA | few | TRBJ1-2 | TRBV5-1 | CASSLDSYGYTF | TGCGCCAGCAGCCTAGACAGCTATGGCTACACCTTC
NA | few | TRBJ1-6 | TRBV5-6 | CASSLVGGRSPLHF | TGTGCCAGCAGCTTGGTGGGGGGACGATCACCCCTCCACTTT
NA | NA | TRBJ1-5 | TRBV19 | CASSIVGGGRGNQPQHF | TGTGCCAGTAGTATAGTGGGGGGGGGTAGGGGCAATCAGCCCCAGCATTTT
NA | NA | TRBJ1-2 | TRBV10-2 | CASSESAGFLNYGYTF | TGCGCCAGCAGTGAGTCGGCAGGGTTCCTTAACTATGGCTACACCTTC
TRBD2 | NA | TRBJ2-1 | TRBV9 | CASSVDTSGYNEQFF | TGTGCCAGCAGCGTAGACACTAGCGGTTACAATGAGCAGTTCTTC
TRBD1 | NA | TRBJ1-2 | TRBV5-5 | CASSSGQGYGYTF | TGTGCCAGCAGCTCGGGACAGGGATATGGCTACACCTTC
TRBD1 | NA | TRBJ1-6 | TRBV2 | CASSATGNSPLHF | TGTGCCAGCAGTGCGACAGGGAATTCACCCCTCCACTTT
TRBD1 | NA | TRBJ1-5 | TRBV15 | CATSRVYLLSGQGAPQHF | TGTGCCACCAGCAGAGTTTATTTATTATCGGGACAGGGGGCGCCCCAGCATTTT
NA | NA | TRBJ2-1 | TRBV29-1 | CSVLYNEQFF | TGCAGCGTTCTATACAATGAGCAGTTCTTC
NA | NA | TRBJ2-3 | TRBV11-2 | CASSSQGQGFADTQYF | TGTGCCAGCAGCTCACAAGGCCAGGGATTCGCAGATACGCAGTATTTT
TRBD1 | few | TRBJ1-5 | TRBV5-1 | CASSFGQGSNQPQHF | TGCGCCAGCAGCTTCGGACAGGGAAGCAATCAGCCCCAGCATTTT
NA | NA | TRBJ2-7 | TRBV29-1 | CSVQRDTNIRQYF | TGCAGCGTTCAGAGGGACACCAATATTCGGCAGTACTTC
NA | NA | TRBJ1-1 | TRBV28 | CASTLTGPPEAFF | TGTGCCAGCACCTTGACAGGCCCCCCTGAAGCTTTCTTT
NA | NA | TRBJ2-3 | TRBV11-2 | CASSPRRTDTQYF | TGTGCCAGCAGCCCCCGTCGTACAGATACGCAGTATTTT
TRBD2 | NA | TRBJ2-7 | TRBV27 | CASKRGGSRGYEQYF | TGTGCCAGCAAGCGGGGGGGTTCAAGGGGCTACGAGCAGTACTTC
NA | NA | TRBJ1-4 | TRBV5-8 | CASSLLLSTENEKLFF | TGTGCCAGCAGCTTGCTTTTGTCGACAGAGAATGAAAAACTGTTTTTT
TRBD2 | NA | TRBJ2-1 | TRBV5-1 | CASSPGVVWGLASQEQFF | TGCGCCAGCAGCCCGGGGGTTGTCTGGGGACTAGCGTCCCAAGAGCAGTTCTTC
TRBD1 | NA | TRBJ2-3 | TRBV28 | CASSPRDRATDTQYF | TGTGCCAGCAGTCCACGGGACAGGGCGACAGATACGCAGTATTTT
NA | NA | TRBJ1-5 | TRBV19 | CASSISGREVNQPQHF | TGTGCCAGTAGTATAAGCGGCAGGGAGGTCAATCAGCCCCAGCATTTT
NA | NA | TRBJ1-1 | TRBV7-6 | CASSLDGGLTEAFF | TGTGCCAGCAGCCTAGACGGCGGACTCACTGAAGCTTTCTTT
NA | few | TRBJ1-5 | TRBV19 | CASSIGAGPSGNQPQHF | TGTGCCAGTAGTATTGGGGCAGGGCCAAGTGGCAATCAGCCCCAGCATTTT
TRBD2 | NA | TRBJ2-3 | TRBV27 | CASSSLGGGGTQYF | TGTGCCAGCAGTTCCCTCGGGGGGGGCGGTACGCAGTATTTT
TRBD1 | NA | TRBJ1-2 | TRBV6-1 | CASNPTGQGGYGYTF | TGTGCCAGCAACCCGACAGGGCAAGGTGGCTATGGCTACACCTTC